The 5 T cell receptor beta chains below were found in one sample sequenced in a study of shared clonotypes between healthy human individuals. Assay used: immunoSEQ multiplex PCR; TCRdb lists only in-frame clones, some missing. The data hold 2,500,000 or so clones, with approximately 93% observed a single time. The sample taken for sequencing was naive CD4+ T cells from PBMCs. Sample subset: CD45RA+ positively selected. The origin of the receptors is a man younger than 30 in good health. Some clones in this sample may be carry-over from other donors' samples.

The chain links TRBV7-9 to TRBJ2-5, with D maybe TRBD1 (6 bases). V was shortened by 2 bases and J by 1 base, with 14 bases between the two germline ends. CDR3 size: 16 residues. CDR1 and CDR2 (germline): SEHNR, FQNEAQ (reference sequence). CDR3 nucleotides: TGTGCCAGCAGCTTACGCCAGGGGTTGCCCCAAGAGACCCAGTACTTC. This encodes CASSLRQGLPQETQYF.

This clone has only one observation. This chain joins TRBV14 and TRBJ2-1; D ambiguous. CDR1 and CDR2 from the germline V gene are SGHDN and FVKESK. The V and J ends lost 4 bases and 6 bases respectively, with 13 bases between them. The CDR3 contains 14 residues. The DNA of the CDR3 is TGTGCCAGCAGCCCCGCGGCCGCCAGCAATGAGCAGTTCTTC. It codes for CASSPAAASNEQFF.

V is TRBV2 and J is TRBJ1-2; TRBD1 aligns across 11 bases. J lost 5 bases, V lost 5 bases, and 1 base had no gene match. This CDR3 has 13 residues. Germline V lookup: CDR1 SNHLY, CDR2 FYNNEI. This CDR3 is CASSWDRGYGYTF. The CDR3 DNA reads TGTGCCAGCAGTTGGGACAGGGGGTATGGCTACACCTTC. Based on the CDR3 plus reference TRBV2 and TRBJ1-2, the full variable domain is EPEVTQTPSHQVTQMGQEVILRCVPISNHLYFYWYRQILGQKVEFLVSFYNNEISEKSEIFDDQFSVERPDGSNFTLKIRSTKLEDSAMYFCASSWDRGYGYTFGSGTRLTVV.

The chain recombines TRBV7-2 with TRBJ1-1; D perhaps matches TRBD1 (6 bases). This CDR3 region has 15 residues. The germline V and J ends were trimmed by 1 base and 1 base, with 10 bases remaining between them. Germline V lookup: CDR1 SGHTA, CDR2 FQGNSA. Here the CDR3 reads CASSLEGGGNTEAFF. The CDR3 DNA is TGTGCCAGCAGCTTAGAGGGGGGCGGGAACACTGAAGCTTTCTTT.

A note on this clone: Other DNA sequences of this sample code for an identical CDR3. This sequence joins TRBV7-2 and TRBJ2-7; TRBD2 agrees at 9 bases. Germline CDR1 and CDR2: SGHTA and FQGNSA. Trimming removed 5 bases from V and 1 base from J; junction bases left unmatched: 6. This CDR3 has 15 residues. CDR3 nucleotide sequence: TGTGCCAGCAGCCCTGGGCTAGCGGGATCCTACGAGCAGTACTTC. This sequence encodes CASSPGLAGSYEQYF.